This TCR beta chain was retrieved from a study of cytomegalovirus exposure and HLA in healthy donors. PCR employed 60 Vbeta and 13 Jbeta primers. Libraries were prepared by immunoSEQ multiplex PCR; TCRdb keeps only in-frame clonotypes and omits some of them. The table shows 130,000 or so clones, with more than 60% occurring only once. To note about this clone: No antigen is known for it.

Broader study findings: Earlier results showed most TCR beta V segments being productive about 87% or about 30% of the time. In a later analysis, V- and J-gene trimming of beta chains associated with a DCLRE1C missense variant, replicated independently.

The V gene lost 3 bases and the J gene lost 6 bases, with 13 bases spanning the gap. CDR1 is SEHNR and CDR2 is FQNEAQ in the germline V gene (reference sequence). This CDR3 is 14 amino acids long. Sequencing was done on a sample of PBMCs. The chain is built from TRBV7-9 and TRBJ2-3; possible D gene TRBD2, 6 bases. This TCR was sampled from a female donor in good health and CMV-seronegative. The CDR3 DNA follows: TGTGCCAGCAGCTTTACTAGCCTGGGGGATACGCAGTATTTT. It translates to CASSFTSLGDTQYF.